This record concerns one T cell receptor beta chain sequence. This sample stems from a study of OX40 agonist ivuxolimab in advanced cancers. As for the study in general: A mean age of about 56 years, range roughly 23 to 79, was recorded, and approximately 85% were male.

The CDR3 sequence is 15 residues long. Unmatched junction bases numbered 8, after V lost 2 bases and J lost 4 bases. Germline CDR1 and CDR2: MNHEY and SVGAGI. Some clones are missing from TCRdb's copy, which holds only in-frame ones; the method was immunoSEQ multiplex PCR. The sample contains around 50,000 clones, 60% to 80% of which appear only once. This clonotype was sampled from an adult with an advanced solid tumor such as melanoma, head and neck, liver or kidney cancer. Material: CD4+ or CD8+ T cells sorted from blood, obtained in a trial of the OX40 agonist ivuxolimab. The chain is built from TRBV6-5 and TRBJ2-7; 7 positions match TRBD2. In nucleotides, the CDR3 is TGTGCCAGCAGTTACGATGAACCCGGGGGGTACGAGCAGTACTTC. This gives the protein CASSYDEPGGYEQYF.